Each of the 30 T cell receptor beta chains below was sequenced from the same sample in a study of blood T cell repertoires in COVID-19. Generated by immunoSEQ multiplex PCR, the TCRdb table keeps only in-frame clones and is missing some. The sample lists over 150,000 clones, approximately 88% occurring once. Sequenced: peripheral blood. Every receptor here comes from a woman in her thirties or forties with COVID-19, enrolled during active disease.

V and J are TRBV18 and TRBJ1-2; 7 nucleotides match TRBD1. Germline trimming cut 4 bases from V and 5 bases from J; bases unmatched to any gene: 7. This CDR3 has 14 residues. Germline V gene lookup returns CDR1 KGHSH and CDR2 LQKENI. CDR3 amino acids: CASSLTGADYGYTF. DNA of the CDR3: TGTGCCAGCTCACTCACAGGGGCGGATTATGGCTACACCTTC.

CDR3 protein: CASSRRGYF. CDR3 bases: TGTGCCAGCAGCAGGAGGGGGTACTTC. The chain carries TRBV21-1 and TRBJ2-7; the table's TRBD2 call for D was not verified on the DNA. TRBV21-1 has pseudogene status. The length of the CDR3 is 9 residues.

This chain connects TRBV24-1 to TRBJ2-7; D unclear. The V and J ends lost 5 bases and 2 bases respectively, with 3 bases between them. CDR3 length: 11 amino acids. Germline CDR1 and CDR2: KGHDR and SFDVKD. This CDR3 reads CATSAAYEQYF. The DNA for the CDR3 is TGTGCCACCAGTGCCGCCTACGAGCAGTACTTC.

Only a few counts were recorded for this clone. The chain carries TRBV28 and TRBJ2-3, with D tentatively TRBD2 (5 bases). Per the germline V gene, CDR1 is MDHEN and CDR2 is SYDVKM. The CDR3 contains 17 residues. V shed 10 bases and J shed 2 bases, with 25 bases lying between them. The CDR3: CATTRTGDPSFTDTQYF. The CDR3 bases are TGTGCCACCACTCGGACTGGCGACCCATCGTTCACAGATACGCAGTATTTT.

This rearrangement joins TRBV7-2 to TRBJ2-3; TRBD2 agrees at 10 bases. CDR3 length: 18 amino acids. Germline values: CDR1 SGHTA, CDR2 FQGNSA. The V and J ends lost 4 bases and 2 bases, in that order; junction bases with no gene match: 12. The chain's CDR3 is CASSSRMRSGGFTDTQYF. The CDR3 coding sequence is TGTGCCAGCAGCTCCCGAATGCGTAGCGGGGGGTTCACAGATACGCAGTATTTT.

The V and J genes are TRBV19 and TRBJ1-1, with 7 bases aligning to TRBD1. Losses at the gene ends were 5 bases for V and 1 base for J; bases not matched to a gene: 4. From germline, CDR1 is LNHDA and CDR2 SQIVND (reference sequence). The CDR3 is 14 residues long. CDR3 sequence reads: CASSHRGENTEAFF. The CDR3 bases are TGTGCCAGTAGTCACAGGGGAGAGAACACTGAAGCTTTCTTT.

In this sample, this clone turned up once. This chain joins TRBV28 and TRBJ1-2, with TRBD1 as a possible D gene (5 bases). This CDR3 contains 14 residues. Germline values: CDR1 MDHEN, CDR2 SYDVKM. The V end lost 4 bases, the J end lost 8 bases, and 17 bases lay between the germline ends. The CDR3 DNA is TGTGCCAGCAGTTCACCTACAGGTTTGAGGGGCTACACCTTC. It translates to CASSSPTGLRGYTF.

The chain has TRBV6-5 and TRBJ1-6; 9 bases map to TRBD1. V was clipped by 5 bases and J by 6 bases; unmatched bases: 5. This CDR3 is built from 15 residues. Germline lookup yields CDR1 MNHEY and CDR2 SVGAGI. DNA of the CDR3: TGTGCCAGCAGTCCAGGACAGGGGCCTAATTCACCCCTCCACTTT. It is translated as CASSPGQGPNSPLHF.

This sequence joins TRBV28 and TRBJ2-3; 9 bases align to TRBD1. J was trimmed by 2 bases and V by 4 bases; bases with no gene match: 7. Germline assignment: CDR1 MDHEN and CDR2 SYDVKM. The CDR3 runs 16 residues. The CDR3, as DNA: TGTGCCAGCAGTTATGCGGGACAGGGCATCACAGATACGCAGTATTTT. This codes for CASSYAGQGITDTQYF. The full variable domain, with the rest looked up from reference TRBV28 and TRBJ2-3, is DVKVTQSSRYLVKRTGEKVFLECVQDMDHENMFWYRQDPGLGLRLIYFSYDVKMKEKGDIPEGYSVSREKKERFSLILESASTNQTSMYLCASSYAGQGITDTQYFGPGTRLTVL.

This rearrangement joins TRBV10-1 to TRBJ2-7; 9 bases agree with TRBD1. Germline CDR1 and CDR2: WNHNN and SYGVQD (reference sequence). The CDR3 loop spans 15 amino acids. J was trimmed by 6 bases and V by 2 bases; bases with no gene match: 8. DNA of the CDR3: TGCGCCAGCAGTGAGCAGAGGACAGGGGTTTCCGAGCAGTACTTC. Encoded protein: CASSEQRTGVSEQYF.

This chain links TRBV6-4 with TRBJ1-5, with 8 bases aligning to TRBD1. This CDR3 is built from 14 residues. The germline V gene encodes CDR1 MRHNA and CDR2 SNTAGT. V gave up 3 bases and J gave up 2 bases; unmatched junction bases: 0. The CDR3 sequence: CASSEGQGNQPQHF. In DNA, the CDR3 is TGTGCCAGCAGTGAGGGACAGGGCAATCAGCCCCAGCATTTT.

This clone came up a few times. This chain links TRBV2 with TRBJ1-4; no definite D call. The CDR3 runs 14 residues. Germline CDR1 reads SNHLY; CDR2 reads FYNNEI. Trimming removed 8 bases from V and 8 bases from J, with 18 bases in between. CDR3 DNA: TGTGCCAGCCGATCGGAGGGTCTAGCGGAAAAACTGTTTTTT. It encodes CASRSEGLAEKLFF.

The chain employs TRBV10-1 and TRBJ2-3; D might be TRBD1 (6 bases). V dropped 6 bases and J dropped 4 bases, with 11 bases sitting between them. Germline loops: CDR1 WNHNN, CDR2 SYGVQD (reference sequence). CDR3 length: 13 residues. The chain's CDR3 is CASRRQGSDTQYF. The CDR3 DNA is TGCGCCAGCAGGAGGCAGGGGTCAGATACGCAGTATTTT.

The rearrangement uses TRBV9 and TRBJ2-1; D is uncertain. The V end was cut by 2 bases, the J end by 3 bases, with 12 bases between. Germline V CDR1 and CDR2: SGDLS, YYNGEE. This CDR3 spans 15 amino acids. The CDR3 region is CASSVEQALYNEQFF. The CDR3 DNA reads as TGTGCCAGCAGCGTTGAGCAGGCCCTCTACAATGAGCAGTTCTTC. The whole variable domain, filled in from reference TRBV9 and TRBJ2-1, reads DSGVTQTPKHLITATGQRVTLRCSPRSGDLSVYWYQQSLDQGLQFLIQYYNGEERAKGNILERFSAQQFPDLHSELNLSSLELGDSALYFCASSVEQALYNEQFFGPGTRLTVL.

The chain employs TRBV5-4 and TRBJ2-1; 7 bases line up with TRBD2. After removal of 1 base from V and 15 bases from J, the junction contained 7 bases not matched to a gene. This CDR3 region has 12 residues. Germline V CDR1 and CDR2: SGHNT, YYREEE (reference sequence). CDR3 sequence (DNA): TGTGCCAGCAGCTTGTTTGGCGGGAGTGGGTTCTTC. Its translation: CASSLFGGSGFF.

This clone was seen many times. Other nucleotide sequences from this sample produce the same CDR3. V gene TRBV7-9 combines with J gene TRBJ2-7; 7 nucleotides match TRBD1. With V trimmed by 2 bases and J by 6 bases, 1 base remained unmatched. Germline-derived CDR1 and CDR2 are SEHNR and FQNEAQ (reference sequence). CDR3 length: 12 residues. The CDR3: CASSLTGVEQYF. For the CDR3, the DNA is TGTGCCAGCAGCTTAACAGGGGTCGAGCAGTACTTC.

In its sample, this clone was seen a few times. The chain recombines TRBV6-5 with TRBJ2-2, with D possibly matching TRBD1 (6 bases). This CDR3 contains 15 residues. The V and J ends lost 6 bases and 1 base respectively, with 12 bases between them. Looked up from germline, CDR1 is MNHEY and CDR2 is SVGAGI. The CDR3 is CASRSGHLNTGELFF. CDR3 bases: TGTGCCAGCAGATCGGGACACCTGAACACCGGGGAGCTGTTTTTT.

This sequence joins TRBV21-1 and TRBJ2-7; TRBD1 is the table's D call and was not checked against the DNA. TRBV21-1 is a documented pseudogene. This CDR3 has 13 residues. In nucleotides, the CDR3 is TGTGCCACGCAGGGTAGGTGCGAAGACGAGCAGTACTTC. The encoded protein is CATQGRCEDEQYF.

V gene TRBV11-2 combines with J gene TRBJ2-3, with 11 positions matching TRBD1. Per germline, CDR1 SGHAT and CDR2 FQNNGV. Trimming took 4 bases from V and 6 from J; bases not matched to a gene: 9. The CDR3 runs 16 residues. CDR3 DNA sequence: TGTGCCAGCAGCTCATACCGGGACAGGGGGATGGATACGCAGTATTTT. This gives the protein CASSSYRDRGMDTQYF.

J is TRBJ2-5 and V is TRBV18; D may be TRBD2 (5 bases). The CDR3 is 13 amino acids. Trimming shortened V by 5 bases and J by 2 bases, and 9 bases separated the two germline ends. In germline, CDR1 is KGHSH, CDR2 LQKENI. Written as DNA, the CDR3 is TGTGCCAGCTCATCGGACTTACAAGAGACCCAGTACTTC. This encodes CASSSDLQETQYF.

This clone was detected only a few times. The J gene is TRBJ1-5, the V gene TRBV28; D uncertain. The CDR3 is made up of 21 amino acids. The V gene lost 1 base and the J gene lost 4 bases, with 29 bases spanning the gap. Germline CDR1 is MDHEN and CDR2 is SYDVKM. The CDR3 DNA is TGTGCCAGCAGTTTATTTCCAGCCGACGCCAGGTGGGCCAAGGAAAATCAGCCCCAGCATTTT. Translation: CASSLFPADARWAKENQPQHF. Full variable domain (rest looked up from reference TRBV28 and TRBJ1-5): DVKVTQSSRYLVKRTGEKVFLECVQDMDHENMFWYRQDPGLGLRLIYFSYDVKMKEKGDIPEGYSVSREKKERFSLILESASTNQTSMYLCASSLFPADARWAKENQPQHFGDGTRLSIL.

This rearrangement joins TRBV2 to TRBJ2-3, with 7 positions matching TRBD2. Germline V gene sequence: CDR1 SNHLY, CDR2 FYNNEI. The trim removed 4 bases at V and 5 bases at J, leaving 12 bases unmatched. The CDR3 loop spans 16 amino acids. The DNA for the CDR3 is TGTGCCAGCAGTGTAGAGGGCCGACTAGCACAAGATACGCAGTATTTT. Amino acids: CASSVEGRLAQDTQYF. Looking up the rest from reference TRBV2 and TRBJ2-3 gives the full variable domain: EPEVTQTPSHQVTQMGQEVILRCVPISNHLYFYWYRQILGQKVEFLVSFYNNEISEKSEIFDDQFSVERPDGSNFTLKIRSTKLEDSAMYFCASSVEGRLAQDTQYFGPGTRLTVL.

This clone was counted between two and nine times. The chain carries TRBV6-1 and TRBJ2-1; D is perhaps TRBD2 (6 bases). Trimming removed 2 bases at V and 5 bases at J, with 13 bases between. This CDR3 has 15 residues. Germline V gene data show CDR1 as MNHNS and CDR2 as SASEGT. CDR3 sequence: CASSERGEPHNEQFF. The CDR3 coding sequence is TGTGCCAGCAGTGAACGCGGGGAACCACACAATGAGCAGTTCTTC.

The J gene is TRBJ1-2, the V gene TRBV15; D may be TRBD1 (6 bases). The CDR3 covers 16 residues. CDR1 is LNHNV, CDR2 YYDKDF, per germline (reference sequence). V lost 0 bases and J 6 bases, leaving 17 bases between the germline ends. CDR3 sequence reads: CATSRDAAGGANGYTF. The DNA of the CDR3 is TGTGCCACCAGCAGAGATGCAGCGGGGGGCGCGAATGGCTACACCTTC.

The chain is built from TRBV25-1 and TRBJ1-5, with TRBD1 matching over 7 bases. This CDR3 region has 11 residues. With V trimmed by 6 bases and J by 12 bases, 5 bases remained unmatched. CDR1 MGHDK and CDR2 SYGVNS come from the germline V gene. CDR3 sequence: CASRVGGVQHF. DNA for the CDR3: TGTGCCAGCAGGGTAGGGGGCGTCCAGCATTTT.

V and J are TRBV27 and TRBJ1-1; 8 nucleotides line up with TRBD1. V was pared by 8 bases and J by 7 bases, with 6 bases of the junction left unmatched. CDR1 and CDR2 (germline): MNHEY, SMNVEV (reference sequence). This CDR3 has 12 residues. The CDR3: CASRTGLSEAFF. In DNA form, the CDR3 reads TGTGCCAGCCGGACAGGGCTAAGTGAAGCTTTCTTT.

The chain couples TRBV4-2 to TRBJ1-6, with 7 positions matching TRBD1. This CDR3 has 17 amino acids. Germline V gene data show CDR1 as LGHNA and CDR2 as YNFKEQ. Trimming removed 1 base from V and 5 bases from J; junction bases left unmatched: 8. CDR3 residues: CASSQGAYGTDNSPLHF. As DNA, the CDR3 is TGTGCCAGCAGCCAAGGGGCTTACGGGACAGATAATTCACCCCTCCACTTT.

This chain links TRBV5-1 with TRBJ1-2, with 7 bases matching TRBD1. Losses at the gene ends were 4 bases for V and 8 bases for J; bases not matched to a gene: 17. Per the germline V gene, CDR1 is SGHRS and CDR2 is YFSETQ. CDR3 size: 16 residues. CDR3 sequence: CASSPGGTATNRGYTF. For the CDR3, the DNA is TGCGCCAGCAGCCCAGGGGGTACAGCCACAAATCGGGGCTACACCTTC. The complete variable domain, with remaining parts taken from reference TRBV5-1 and TRBJ1-2, reads KAGVTQTPRYLIKTRGQQVTLSCSPISGHRSVSWYQQTPGQGLQFLFEYFSETQRNKGNFPGRFSGRQFSNSRSEMNVSTLELGDSALYLCASSPGGTATNRGYTFGSGTRLTVV.

This chain connects TRBV19 to TRBJ1-5, with TRBD1 matching over 7 bases. CDR3 length: 15 amino acids. Germline CDR1 reads LNHDA; CDR2 reads SQIVND (reference sequence). Trimming at V came to 1 base and at J to 6 bases, leaving 6 bases not matched to a gene. CDR3 in amino acids: CASSIGQGAAQPQHF. DNA for the CDR3: TGTGCCAGTAGTATAGGACAGGGTGCGGCTCAGCCCCAGCATTTT.

Note on this clone: Other DNA sequences within the sample encode an identical CDR3. The rearrangement links TRBV15 to TRBJ1-5, with a tentative D call TRBD1 (5 bases). The CDR3 is 13 residues long. The germline V gene encodes CDR1 LNHNV and CDR2 YYDKDF (reference sequence). The germline V and J ends were trimmed by 9 bases and 1 base, with 10 bases remaining between them. The CDR3 sequence: CATGGSSNQPQHF. CDR3 bases: TGTGCCACGGGGGGATCGAGCAATCAGCCCCAGCATTTT.